Shown below are 27 T cell receptor beta chains from a single sample sequenced in a study of T cell repertoires in cytomegalovirus infection. No antigen has been assigned to these receptors. MiXCR, applied by TCRdb to the reads, yields one record per CDR3 protein. This table holds around 340,000 distinct CDR3 sequences, around 29% found once. This specimen was cultured PBMCs, taken from culture after CMV antigen stimulation. The receptors stem from a human donor in good health (CMV status not recorded). Some clones in this sample may be carry-over from other donors' samples.

The table lists this clonotype with many counts. The V gene is TRBV7-2, the J gene TRBJ1-1; the match to TRBD1 covers 7 bases. Germline CDR1 reads SGHTA; CDR2 reads FQGNSA. The CDR3 has 15 amino acids. V was pared by 3 bases and J by 0 bases, with 4 bases of the junction left unmatched. CDR3 nucleotide sequence: TGTGCCAGCAGCTTGGGACAGAGCATGAACACTGAAGCTTTCTTT. This translates into CASSLGQSMNTEAFF.

The J gene is TRBJ1-2, the V gene TRBV10-2; possible D gene TRBD1, 5 bases. Trimming took 2 bases from V and 8 from J, leaving 15 bases between them. CDR3 length: 14 amino acids. In germline, CDR1 is WSHSY, CDR2 SAAADI. This chain's CDR3 is CASSEQGLDRGYTF. DNA for the CDR3: TGCGCCAGCAGTGAGCAGGGTTTGGATAGGGGCTACACCTTC.

This CDR3 is CASRAGTVNTGELFF. CDR3 DNA: TGTGCCAGCAGGGCCGGGACAGTAAACACCGGGGAGCTGTTTTTT. V and J are TRBV28 and TRBJ2-2; 7 bases agree with TRBD1. V shed 6 bases, J shed 2 bases, and the junction held 6 bases outside the gene matches. The CDR3 loop spans 15 amino acids. Germline V CDR1 and CDR2: MDHEN, SYDVKM.

This clonotype was counted between two and nine times. The chain uses TRBV6-5 and TRBJ1-3; D ambiguous. The CDR3 sequence is 17 residues long. V lost 0 bases to trimming and J lost 0 bases, with 12 bases between them. Germline CDR1 and CDR2: MNHEY and SVGAGI. The CDR3 loop is CASSYSNGLLSGNTIYF. As DNA, the CDR3 is TGTGCCAGCAGTTACTCGAATGGGCTACTCTCTGGAAACACCATATATTTT.

The V call is TRBV19, the J call TRBJ2-6; D gene unclear. The V end was cut by 6 bases, the J end by 0 bases, with 9 bases between. Germline CDR1 LNHDA, CDR2 SQIVND (reference sequence). The CDR3 contains 15 residues. The CDR3 DNA reads as TGTGCCAGTAGGGGGTCTCCCTCTGGGGCCAACGTCCTGACTTTC. It translates to CASRGSPSGANVLTF.

This chain joins TRBV7-6 and TRBJ2-7; D perhaps matches TRBD1 (5 bases). The CDR3 contains 17 residues. V was trimmed by 5 bases and J by 2 bases, leaving 22 bases between them. In germline, CDR1 is SGHVS, CDR2 FNYEAQ. The CDR3 bases are TGTGCCAGCAGCCTAAGACTCCAGGGCCCTAGGACCTACGAGCAGTACTTC. This codes for CASSLRLQGPRTYEQYF.

The V call is TRBV10-3, the J call TRBJ1-5; 12 nucleotides align to TRBD1. V trimming: 10 bases; J trimming: 6 bases; junction bases outside the gene matches: 13. Germline CDR1 ENHRY, CDR2 SYGVKD. This CDR3 is built from 16 residues. DNA for the CDR3: TGTGCCACCGACCCCAGGGACAGGGGGCCGAGTCAGCCCCAGCATTTT. Translated, it gives CATDPRDRGPSQPQHF.

The chain uses TRBV20-1 and TRBJ2-3; 11 nucleotides align to TRBD2. Germline trimming cut 5 bases from V and 2 bases from J; bases unmatched to any gene: 6. There are 15 residues in the CDR3. CDR1 is DFQATT and CDR2 is SNEGSKA in the germline V gene (reference sequence). CDR3 coding DNA: TGCAGTGCTTCGGGACTAGCGGAATTCACAGATACGCAGTATTTT. Translating it yields CSASGLAEFTDTQYF.

This chain links TRBV14 with TRBJ1-1; no definite D call. This CDR3 has 13 amino acids. Germline V gene lookup returns CDR1 SGHDN and CDR2 FVKESK. Trimming stripped 2 bases from V and 5 bases from J, with 9 bases between. In DNA form, the CDR3 reads TGTGCCAGCAGCCAAACCTCTGTTACTGAAGCTTTCTTT. Protein: CASSQTSVTEAFF.

The chain is built from TRBV19 and TRBJ1-5; D is unclear. This CDR3 is built from 16 residues. Germline CDR1 LNHDA, CDR2 SQIVND (reference sequence). V lost 5 bases, J lost 0 bases, and 14 bases lay in between. The CDR3 DNA sequence: TGTGCCAGTAGTGAGGGAGTTTCCTATAGCAATCAGCCCCAGCATTTT. It translates to CASSEGVSYSNQPQHF.

In this sample, this clonotype turned up a few times. The chain joins TRBV7-9 to TRBJ2-1; 8 nucleotides line up with TRBD2. The trim removed 5 bases at V and 0 bases at J, leaving 18 bases unmatched. This CDR3 is 20 amino acids long. Germline values: CDR1 SEHNR, CDR2 FQNEAQ (reference sequence). The CDR3 bases are TGTGCCAGCAGCCCGGACAGAGGACTAAAGAGCGGGAGCTCCTACAATGAGCAGTTCTTC. Protein sequence: CASSPDRGLKSGSSYNEQFF.

The table lists this clonotype with a count of one. The chain joins TRBV20-1 to TRBJ2-7, with D perhaps matching TRBD1 (6 bases). Germline lookup yields CDR1 DFQATT and CDR2 SNEGSKA (reference sequence). V gave up 6 bases and J gave up 2 bases, with 23 bases separating them. This CDR3 spans 16 amino acids. CDR3 amino acids: CSAPNVRTVNPYEQYF. In DNA, the CDR3 is TGCAGTGCCCCAAATGTGCGGACAGTGAATCCCTACGAGCAGTACTTC.

Here the CDR3 DNA reads TGTGCCAGCAGCCCCCAGCCCCAGGGGCCGGTCACTGAAGCTTTCTTT. It is translated as CASSPQPQGPVTEAFF. The chain has TRBV27 and TRBJ1-1, with D tentatively TRBD1 (6 bases). Germline-derived CDR1 and CDR2 are MNHEY and SMNVEV (reference sequence). The CDR3 covers 16 residues. Trimming left V 6 bases short and J 4 bases short, with 21 bases between.

This clonotype was found a few times. V is TRBV7-2 and J is TRBJ1-5; 8 positions match TRBD1. The CDR3 spans 19 residues. CDR1 is SGHTA, CDR2 FQGNSA, per germline. Germline trimming cut 3 bases from V and 2 bases from J; bases unmatched to any gene: 15. DNA of the CDR3: TGTGCCAGCAGCTTCCACAACCAGGGGGCCGGAAAAGGCAATCAGCCCCAGCATTTT. Translating it yields CASSFHNQGAGKGNQPQHF.

This clonotype showed up just a few times. V is TRBV11-3 and J is TRBJ2-1, with D unresolved. The V gene lost 3 bases and the J gene lost 5 bases, with 5 bases spanning the gap. CDR1 and CDR2 from the germline V gene are SGHNT and YENEEA. The CDR3 loop spans 12 amino acids. For the CDR3, the DNA is TGTGCCAGCAGCTTCTCAAACAATGAGCAGTTCTTC. This sequence encodes CASSFSNNEQFF.

In this sample, this clonotype turned up a few times. The chain combines TRBV7-9 with TRBJ1-3; 7 bases agree with TRBD1. Unmatched junction bases numbered 6, after V lost 5 bases and J lost 2 bases. CDR3 length equals 15 residues. CDR1 is SEHNR, CDR2 FQNEAQ, per germline (reference sequence). The CDR3 bases are TGTGCCAGCAGCACGACAGGGTACCCTGGAAACACCATATATTTT. Protein product: CASSTTGYPGNTIYF.

Concerning this clonotype itself: This may be a read error, as it is one base from a much larger clone. V gene TRBV7-6 combines with J gene TRBJ1-4, with D possibly TRBD1 on 6 matching bases. V dropped 2 bases and J dropped 7 bases, with 14 bases sitting between them. Germline V gene lookup returns CDR1 SGHVS and CDR2 FNYEAQ. This CDR3 has 15 residues. CDR3 sequence: CASSLTTGWSEKLFF. In nucleotides, the CDR3 is TGTGCCAGCAGCTTAACCACAGGGTGGAGTGAAAAACTGTTTTTT.

Concerning this clonotype: The conserved phenylalanine or tryptophan normally closing the CDR3 is absent here, so this likely arose from a read error. The CDR3: CSARDLQSSKETQYL. Written as DNA, the CDR3 is TGCAGTGCTAGAGATCTCCAGTCTAGCAAAGAGACCCAGTACCTC. The J gene is TRBJ2-5, the V gene TRBV20-1, with a possible D match to TRBD2 (5 bases). The germline CDR1 and CDR2 sequences are DFQATT and SNEGSKA (reference sequence). Deletions cut 0 bases from V and 3 bases from J, with 14 bases between. This CDR3 region has 15 residues.

V and J are TRBV6-6 and TRBJ2-5, with D possibly TRBD2 on 6 matching bases. This CDR3 comprises 14 residues. Deletions cut 4 bases from V and 5 bases from J, with 14 bases between. Germline CDR1 MNHNY, CDR2 SVGAGI (reference sequence). The CDR3 DNA follows: TGTGCCAGCAGTTTCAGCCTAGGAGGGGAGACCCAGTACTTC. Translated, it gives CASSFSLGGETQYF.

The table lists this clonotype with a few counts. This chain connects TRBV2 to TRBJ2-7; TRBD1 is a possible D gene (6 bases). Looked up from germline, CDR1 is SNHLY and CDR2 is FYNNEI. Trimming stripped 11 bases from V and 3 bases from J, with 14 bases between. CDR3 length: 12 residues. CDR3 region: CAGKGHHYEQYF. CDR3 bases: TGTGCCGGTAAGGGACACCACTACGAGCAGTACTTC.

This chain connects TRBV19 to TRBJ1-1, with D maybe TRBD1 (5 bases). From germline, CDR1 is LNHDA and CDR2 SQIVND (reference sequence). Trimming took off 1 base at V and 3 bases at J, with 12 bases between the two ends. The CDR3 spans 15 residues. DNA of the CDR3: TGTGCCAGTAGTATAGCGGGGGTAGCGGACACTGAAGCTTTCTTT. This encodes CASSIAGVADTEAFF.

The chain couples TRBV19 to TRBJ2-6; the D gene is possibly TRBD1 (6 bases). The CDR3 loop spans 21 amino acids. V lost 5 bases and J 0 bases, leaving 26 bases between the germline ends. Germline V gene lookup returns CDR1 LNHDA and CDR2 SQIVND (reference sequence). CDR3 DNA sequence: TGTGCCAGTAGTTCCCACCGTATTTCAACATCGGACAGCTCTGGGGCCAACGTCCTGACTTTC. This encodes CASSSHRISTSDSSGANVLTF.

This clonotype occurred a few times. The CDR3 here is CASSQGRATAEAFF. As DNA, the CDR3 is TGTGCCAGCTCACAGGGAAGGGCCACGGCTGAAGCTTTCTTT. V gene TRBV12-3 or TRBV12-4 combines with J gene TRBJ1-1; the D gene is possibly TRBD1 (6 bases). The CDR3 runs 14 residues. The V and J ends lost 8 bases and 6 bases respectively, with 19 bases between them.

This clonotype was counted a single time. The V gene is TRBV2, the J gene TRBJ2-2, with D unresolved. Germline CDR1 reads SNHLY; CDR2 reads FYNNEI. V lost 6 bases to trimming and J lost 7 bases, with 12 bases between them. The CDR3 has 13 residues. CDR3 loop: CASSVGRHGELFF. As DNA, the CDR3 is TGTGCCAGCAGCGTTGGACGGCACGGGGAGCTGTTTTTT.

This chain links TRBV7-9 with TRBJ2-7; 10 nucleotides match TRBD2. V trimming: 5 bases; J trimming: 5 bases; junction bases outside the gene matches: 6. This CDR3 is built from 14 residues. Germline CDR1 and CDR2: SEHNR and FQNEAQ (reference sequence). CDR3 coding DNA: TGTGCCAGCAGCACCGGGACTAGCGTCAACGAGCAGTACTTC. Encoded protein: CASSTGTSVNEQYF.

The chain's CDR3 is CSARGAGGRKETQYF. Here the CDR3 DNA reads TGCAGTGCTAGAGGAGCGGGGGGCCGCAAAGAGACCCAGTACTTC. The chain is built from TRBV20-1 and TRBJ2-5, with TRBD2 matching over 9 bases. V lost 1 base and J lost 3; bases outside the gene matches: 6. CDR1 and CDR2 (germline): DFQATT, SNEGSKA (reference sequence). This CDR3 comprises 15 residues.

This clonotype was counted only a few times. The rearrangement joins TRBV7-2 to TRBJ2-1; 11 bases match TRBD2. The CDR3 has 14 residues. V trimming: 7 bases; J trimming: 10 bases; junction bases outside the gene matches: 9. Looked up from germline, CDR1 is SGHTA and CDR2 is FQGNSA. The CDR3 sequence: CASILTSGRNEQFF. CDR3 DNA: TGTGCCAGCATCCTAACTAGCGGGAGAAACGAGCAGTTCTTC.